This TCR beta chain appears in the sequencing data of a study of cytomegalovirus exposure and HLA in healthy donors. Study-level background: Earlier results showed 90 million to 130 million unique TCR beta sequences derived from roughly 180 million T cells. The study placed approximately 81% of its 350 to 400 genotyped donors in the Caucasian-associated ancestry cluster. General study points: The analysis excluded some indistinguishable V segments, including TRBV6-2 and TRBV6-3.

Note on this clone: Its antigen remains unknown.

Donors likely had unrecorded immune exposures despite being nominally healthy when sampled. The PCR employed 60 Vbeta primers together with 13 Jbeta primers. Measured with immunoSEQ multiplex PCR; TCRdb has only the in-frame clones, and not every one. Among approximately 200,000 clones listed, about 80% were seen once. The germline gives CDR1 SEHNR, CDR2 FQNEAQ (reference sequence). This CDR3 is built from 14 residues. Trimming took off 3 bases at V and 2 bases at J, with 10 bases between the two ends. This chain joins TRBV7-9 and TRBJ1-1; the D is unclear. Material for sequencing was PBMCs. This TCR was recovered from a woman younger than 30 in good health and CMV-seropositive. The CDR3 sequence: CASSLLSVNTEAFF. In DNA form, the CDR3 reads TGTGCCAGCAGCTTGCTAAGTGTAAACACTGAAGCTTTCTTT. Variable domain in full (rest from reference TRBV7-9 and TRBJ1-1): DTGVSQNPRHKITKRGQNVTFRCDPISEHNRLYWYRQTLGQGPEFLTYFQNEAQLEKSRLLSDRFSAERPKGSFSTLEIQRTEQGDSAMYLCASSLLSVNTEAFFGQGTRLTVV.